The 28 T cell receptor beta chains below were found in one sample sequenced in a study of radiotherapy plus CTLA-4 blockade in lung cancer. The repertoire was sequenced with immunoSEQ multiplex PCR; TCRdb's copy has only in-frame clones and lacks some. This sample carries about 49,000 clones, 73% of them seen once, and the ten largest clones take roughly 3.5%. The material sequenced was peripheral blood, taken from a patient treated with radiotherapy plus ipilimumab. Source of these receptors: a human donor with non-small cell lung cancer who had a complete response to radiotherapy plus ipilimumab.

The chain employs TRBV5-1 and TRBJ2-6; 7 bases map to TRBD2. The J segment lost 2 bases and the V segment lost 2 bases, leaving 1 base of the junction unmatched. This CDR3 comprises 15 residues. Germline V gene data show CDR1 as SGHRS and CDR2 as YFSETQ. In DNA form, the CDR3 reads TGCGCCAGCAGCTTAGCGGGGCCTGGGGCCAACGTCCTGACTTTC. Translation gives CASSLAGPGANVLTF.

This chain joins TRBV5-1 and TRBJ2-7; TRBD1 aligns across 10 bases. Germline lookup yields CDR1 SGHRS and CDR2 YFSETQ. The CDR3 contains 15 residues. The V segment lost 4 bases and the J segment 0 bases; nucleotides outside the gene matches: 4. CDR3 region: CASSPWTGGSYEQYF. The CDR3, as DNA: TGCGCCAGCAGCCCCTGGACAGGGGGCTCCTACGAGCAGTACTTC.

The gene calls are TRBV6-5 and TRBJ1-1, with 9 bases matching TRBD1. The CDR3 length is 13 residues. V gave up 6 bases and J gave up 11 bases; unmatched junction bases: 10. Germline V gives CDR1 MNHEY, CDR2 SVGAGI. This CDR3 is CASRTGTGPWAFF. CDR3 sequence (DNA): TGTGCCAGCAGGACCGGGACAGGGCCGTGGGCTTTCTTT.

The J gene is TRBJ1-1, the V gene TRBV19; TRBD1 might be the D (5 bases). Germline assignment: CDR1 LNHDA and CDR2 SQIVND (reference sequence). The germline V and J ends were trimmed by 3 bases and 1 base, with 12 bases remaining between them. This CDR3 has 15 amino acids. The CDR3 region has the DNA TGTGCCAGTAGTATGCCCGGGACTCCGAACACTGAAGCTTTCTTT. Amino acids: CASSMPGTPNTEAFF.

The chain couples TRBV2 to TRBJ2-5; D perhaps matches TRBD2 (6 bases). Trimming took 5 bases from V and 4 from J, leaving 17 bases between them. The germline gives CDR1 SNHLY, CDR2 FYNNEI. The CDR3 extends over 15 amino acids. As DNA, the CDR3 is TGTGCCAGCAGTACCCCTAGCGCGACCCGAGAGACCCAGTACTTC. Its translation: CASSTPSATRETQYF.

V usage is TRBV11-2 and J usage is TRBJ2-3; weak D call: TRBD2 (7 bases). The CDR3 contains 16 residues. Germline-derived CDR1 and CDR2 are SGHAT and FQNNGV. The V end was cut by 1 base, the J end by 6 bases, with 17 bases between. The CDR3 region is CASSLGWGGSGDTQYF. Written as DNA, the CDR3 is TGTGCCAGCAGCTTAGGCTGGGGGGGCAGTGGGGATACGCAGTATTTT.

The chain has TRBV6-4 and TRBJ1-5; TRBD1 matches 9 bases. With 2 bases clipped from V and 5 bases from J, the junction kept 4 bases outside the gene matches. CDR1 and CDR2 (germline): MRHNA, SNTAGT. This CDR3 region has 15 residues. The CDR3 nucleotides read TGTGCCAGCAGTGACGCTGGACAGGGGCATCAGCCCCAGCATTTT. Amino acid sequence: CASSDAGQGHQPQHF.

The chain combines TRBV7-8 with TRBJ2-3; D is perhaps TRBD2 (7 bases). V was trimmed by 5 bases and J by 4 bases, leaving 13 bases between them. Germline loops: CDR1 SGHVS, CDR2 FQNEAQ. The CDR3 runs to 14 residues. The DNA of the CDR3 is TGTGCCAGCAGCGTGGGGGGGCCCCCAGATACGCAGTATTTT. It yields the protein CASSVGGPPDTQYF. Based on the CDR3 plus reference TRBV7-8 and TRBJ2-3, the full variable domain is GAGVSQSPRYKVAKRGQDVALRCDPISGHVSLFWYQQALGQGPEFLTYFQNEAQLDKSGLPSDRFFAERPEGSVSTLKIQRTQQEDSAVYLCASSVGGPPDTQYFGPGTRLTVL.

The chain combines TRBV2 with TRBJ1-2; maybe TRBD1 (6 bases). The CDR3 totals 16 residues. Germline V gives CDR1 SNHLY, CDR2 FYNNEI. The V gene lost 2 bases and the J gene lost 1 base, with 14 bases spanning the gap. Here the CDR3 DNA reads TGTGCCAGCAGTGAAACAGGGAAGGTATATAACTATGGCTACACCTTC. This codes for CASSETGKVYNYGYTF.

This clone was recorded a few times. CDR3 loop: CASSLVDEDYANYGYTF. CDR3 bases: TGTGCCAGCAGCTTAGTTGACGAGGACTATGCTAACTATGGCTACACCTTC. The chain employs TRBV7-9 and TRBJ1-2; D gene ambiguous. The CDR3 sequence is 17 residues long. V lost 1 base and J lost 0, with 15 bases in between. Per germline, CDR1 SEHNR and CDR2 FQNEAQ (reference sequence).

The chain couples TRBV9 to TRBJ2-7; possible D gene TRBD1, 7 bases. Trimming removed 0 bases at V and 0 bases at J, with 10 bases between. The CDR3 totals 15 residues. The V gene's germline CDR1 is SGDLS and CDR2 YYNGEE. CDR3 protein: CASSVGGDSSYEQYF. The CDR3 DNA sequence: TGTGCCAGCAGCGTAGGGGGGGACAGCTCCTACGAGCAGTACTTC.

V and J are TRBV6-5 and TRBJ2-7, with D possibly being TRBD2 (5 bases). In germline, CDR1 is MNHEY, CDR2 SVGAGI. V lost 7 bases, J lost 4 bases, and 17 bases lay in between. The CDR3 totals 14 residues. CDR3 loop: CASTRELVLYEQYF. Written as DNA, the CDR3 is TGTGCCAGCACCCGGGAACTAGTTCTATACGAGCAGTACTTC.

The V call is TRBV4-1, the J call TRBJ2-7; 8 nucleotides match TRBD1. V was pared by 1 base and J by 3 bases, with 5 bases of the junction left unmatched. CDR3 length: 15 residues. Per germline, CDR1 MGHRA and CDR2 YSYEKL. The CDR3 DNA reads as TGCGCCAGCAGCCAAGCTAGGACAGGGTACTACGAGCAGTACTTC. Amino acids: CASSQARTGYYEQYF.

CDR3 nucleotide sequence: TGCGCCAGCAGTGAACCGGGGAGTGAAAAACTGTTTTTT. Residues: CASSEPGSEKLFF. The rearrangement links TRBV10-2 to TRBJ1-4, with D uncertain. The germline V gene has CDR1 WSHSY and CDR2 SAAADI. Trimming took 3 bases from V and 7 from J, leaving 9 bases between them. The CDR3 runs 13 residues.

This clone was detected once. This chain uses TRBV7-9 with TRBJ1-4; TRBD1 is a possible D gene (5 bases). The CDR3 has 15 residues. CDR1 is SEHNR, CDR2 FQNEAQ, per germline (reference sequence). Trimming left V 1 base short and J 7 bases short, with 13 bases between. The CDR3 DNA is TGTGCCAGCAGCTTAGGCGAGACAGAGACTGAAAAACTGTTTTTT. It encodes CASSLGETETEKLFF.

The chain links TRBV29-1 to TRBJ2-5; 10 bases are shared with TRBD1. The DNA matches TRBJ2-7 better at its end, which makes the J call doubtful. Germline V gives CDR1 SQVTM, CDR2 ANQGSEA. This CDR3 contains 13 residues. In DNA, the CDR3 is TGCAGCGTAGCCGGGACAGGGGTGTACGAGCAGTACTTC. Amino acid sequence: CSVAGTGVYEQYF.

The chain combines TRBV27 with TRBJ1-2; perhaps TRBD1 as D (6 bases). The germline V and J ends were trimmed by 0 bases and 8 bases, with 10 bases remaining between them. The CDR3 sequence is 13 residues long. CDR1 is MNHEY and CDR2 is SMNVEV in the germline V gene (reference sequence). CDR3 residues: CASSLSGGGGYTF. The CDR3 DNA sequence: TGTGCCAGCAGTTTATCGGGGGGGGGCGGCTACACCTTC.

The chain couples TRBV6-1 to TRBJ2-7; D possibly corresponds to TRBD1 (6 bases). Between the trimmed V and J ends, which lost 3 bases and 5 bases, there was a span of 17 bases. This CDR3 contains 15 residues. Germline V lookup: CDR1 MNHNS, CDR2 SASEGT. The CDR3 DNA sequence: TGTGCCAGCAGTGACTTTGACAGGCCATTCAACGAGCAGTACTTC. Protein product: CASSDFDRPFNEQYF.

The V call is TRBV19, the J call TRBJ2-1, with a tentative D call TRBD2 (5 bases). The CDR3 runs to 14 residues. Germline V gene data show CDR1 as LNHDA and CDR2 as SQIVND (reference sequence). V was shortened by 4 bases and J by 6 bases, with 13 bases between the two germline ends. CDR3 protein: CASSTSPSSNEQFF. CDR3 DNA sequence: TGTGCCAGTAGTACGTCCCCTAGCAGCAATGAGCAGTTCTTC.

The chain carries TRBV5-1 and TRBJ2-7, with 7 bases identical to TRBD2. V was clipped by 0 bases and J by 0 bases; unmatched bases: 3. Per germline, CDR1 SGHRS and CDR2 YFSETQ. CDR3 size: 15 residues. The CDR3 bases are TGCGCCAGCAGCTTGGTGGGGGGGAGCTCCTACGAGCAGTACTTC. It is translated as CASSLVGGSSYEQYF.

This clone was found a few times. This chain uses TRBV19 with TRBJ1-3; D is unclear. Trimming took 7 bases from V and 4 from J, leaving 14 bases between them. The CDR3 has 14 amino acids. Per the germline V gene, CDR1 is LNHDA and CDR2 is SQIVND (reference sequence). In DNA, the CDR3 is TGTGCCAGTATTAACGGGAGCCCGGGAAACACCATATATTTT. Its translation: CASINGSPGNTIYF.

The chain couples TRBV6-5 to TRBJ2-7, with a tentative D call TRBD1 (6 bases). Germline V gene data show CDR1 as MNHEY and CDR2 as SVGAGI. The CDR3 runs to 16 residues. Trimming took 2 bases from V and 3 from J, leaving 17 bases between them. This CDR3 is CASSYDDRTRFYEQYF. CDR3 nucleotide sequence: TGTGCCAGCAGTTACGACGACAGGACTCGATTCTACGAGCAGTACTTC.

This clone was seen a few times. This chain connects TRBV2 to TRBJ1-4; D gene uncertain. V was clipped by 5 bases and J by 5 bases, with 9 bases between them. Germline lookup yields CDR1 SNHLY and CDR2 FYNNEI. This CDR3 comprises 13 residues. The chain's CDR3 is CASSRWANEKLFF. DNA of the CDR3: TGTGCCAGCAGTCGGTGGGCGAATGAAAAACTGTTTTTT.

The rearrangement uses TRBV7-2 and TRBJ1-5; no firm D call. The CDR3 spans 13 residues. Germline V lookup: CDR1 SGHTA, CDR2 FQGNSA. V was pared by 4 bases and J by 7 bases, with 11 bases between. The CDR3 loop is CASSWTHGQPQHF. In DNA form, the CDR3 reads TGTGCCAGCAGCTGGACTCATGGACAGCCCCAGCATTTT.

This clone was detected only a few times. The rearrangement uses TRBV6-4 and TRBJ2-2; 7 bases align to TRBD2. V shed 5 bases and J 0 bases; nucleotides not matched to a gene: 6. The CDR3 runs 16 residues. Per the germline V gene, CDR1 is MRHNA and CDR2 is SNTAGT. Here the CDR3 reads CASSPIGGANTGELFF. The CDR3 DNA reads TGTGCCAGCAGTCCCATTGGGGGGGCGAACACCGGGGAGCTGTTTTTT.

The chain employs TRBV9 and TRBJ2-7; TRBD2 aligns across 8 bases. The CDR3 length is 13 residues. In germline, CDR1 is SGDLS, CDR2 YYNGEE. J was trimmed by 5 bases and V by 0 bases; bases with no gene match: 1. The CDR3 bases are TGTGCCAGCAGCGTAGGACTAGCGAACGAGCAGTACTTC. Residues: CASSVGLANEQYF.

This sequence joins TRBV7-3 and TRBJ1-4; 10 bases align to TRBD1. The CDR3 extends over 15 amino acids. The V segment lost 5 bases and the J segment 7 bases; nucleotides outside the gene matches: 7. Germline CDR1 is SGHTA and CDR2 is FQGTGA. The CDR3 DNA sequence: TGTGCCAGCAGCCTGAAAAGGGACAGGGGTGAAAAACTGTTTTTT. Encoded protein: CASSLKRDRGEKLFF.

The chain has TRBV19 and TRBJ2-4; D is possibly TRBD2 (5 bases). The germline V and J ends were trimmed by 5 bases and 1 base, with 15 bases remaining between them. CDR1 LNHDA and CDR2 SQIVND come from the germline V gene (reference sequence). The CDR3 is 16 amino acids. CDR3 sequence reads: CASSSGGAAAKNIQYF. The CDR3 region has the DNA TGTGCCAGTAGTTCAGGTGGAGCGGCCGCCAAAAACATTCAGTACTTC.